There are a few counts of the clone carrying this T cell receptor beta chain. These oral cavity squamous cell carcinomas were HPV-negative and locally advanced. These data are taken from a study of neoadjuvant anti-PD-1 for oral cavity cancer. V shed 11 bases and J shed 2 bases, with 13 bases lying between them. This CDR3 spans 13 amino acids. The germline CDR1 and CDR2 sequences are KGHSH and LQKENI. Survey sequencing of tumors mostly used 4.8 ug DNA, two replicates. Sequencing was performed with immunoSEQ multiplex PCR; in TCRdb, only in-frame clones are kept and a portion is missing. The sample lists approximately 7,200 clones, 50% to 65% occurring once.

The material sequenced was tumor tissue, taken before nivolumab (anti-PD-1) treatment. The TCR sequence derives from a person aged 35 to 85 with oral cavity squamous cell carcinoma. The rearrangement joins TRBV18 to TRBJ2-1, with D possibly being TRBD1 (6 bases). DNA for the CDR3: TGTGCCGCCCGTGGACAGACCTACAATGAGCAGTTCTTC. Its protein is CAARGQTYNEQFF.